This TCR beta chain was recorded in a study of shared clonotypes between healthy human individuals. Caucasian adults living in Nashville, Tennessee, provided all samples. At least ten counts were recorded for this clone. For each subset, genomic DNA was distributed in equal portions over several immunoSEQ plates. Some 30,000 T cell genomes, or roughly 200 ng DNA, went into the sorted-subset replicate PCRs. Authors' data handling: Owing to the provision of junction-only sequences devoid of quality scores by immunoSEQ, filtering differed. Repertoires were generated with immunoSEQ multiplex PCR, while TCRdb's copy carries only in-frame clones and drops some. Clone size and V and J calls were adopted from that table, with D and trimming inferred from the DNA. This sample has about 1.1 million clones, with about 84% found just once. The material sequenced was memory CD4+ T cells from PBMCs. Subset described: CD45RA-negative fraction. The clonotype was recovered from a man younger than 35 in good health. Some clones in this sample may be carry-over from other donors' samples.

The CDR3 DNA is TGTGCCAGCAGTGACTCGACGGCGGGCTACACCTTC. This sequence encodes CASSDSTAGYTF. This chain links TRBV6-4 with TRBJ1-2; D ambiguous. V lost 0 bases to trimming and J lost 8 bases, with 7 bases between them. The length of the CDR3 is 12 residues. The germline CDR1 and CDR2 sequences are MRHNA and SNTAGT.